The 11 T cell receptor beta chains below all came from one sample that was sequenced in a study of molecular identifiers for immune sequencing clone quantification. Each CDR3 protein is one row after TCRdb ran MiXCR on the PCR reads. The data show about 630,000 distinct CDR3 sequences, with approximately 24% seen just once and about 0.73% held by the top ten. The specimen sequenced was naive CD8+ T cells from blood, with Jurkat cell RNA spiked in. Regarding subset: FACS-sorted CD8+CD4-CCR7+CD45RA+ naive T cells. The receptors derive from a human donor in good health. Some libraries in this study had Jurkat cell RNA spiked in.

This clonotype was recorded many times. As DNA, the CDR3 is TGCAGTGCTTTAGCGGGAGAGGAAAGCACAGATACGCAGTATTTT. Translation: CSALAGEESTDTQYF. The chain combines TRBV20-1 with TRBJ2-3, with 9 bases that match TRBD2. Germline CDR1 and CDR2: DFQATT and SNEGSKA (reference sequence). Trimming cost V 5 bases and J 0 bases; bases outside gene matches: 6. There are 15 residues in the CDR3.

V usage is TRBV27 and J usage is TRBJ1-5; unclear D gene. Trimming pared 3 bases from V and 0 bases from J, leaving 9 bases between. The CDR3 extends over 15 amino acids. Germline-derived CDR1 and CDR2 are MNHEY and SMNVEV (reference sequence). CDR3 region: CASSFGPYSNQPQHF. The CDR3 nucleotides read TGTGCCAGCAGTTTTGGACCATATAGCAATCAGCCCCAGCATTTT.

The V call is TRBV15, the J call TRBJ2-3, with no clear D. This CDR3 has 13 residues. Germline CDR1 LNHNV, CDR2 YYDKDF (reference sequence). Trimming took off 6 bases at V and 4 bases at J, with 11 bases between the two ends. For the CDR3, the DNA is TGTGCCACCAGGGACCCCGGTGCAGATACGCAGTATTTT. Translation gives CATRDPGADTQYF.

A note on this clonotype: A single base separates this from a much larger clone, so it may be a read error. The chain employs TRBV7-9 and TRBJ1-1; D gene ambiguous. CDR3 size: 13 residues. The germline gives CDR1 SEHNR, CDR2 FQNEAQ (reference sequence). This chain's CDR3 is CAGSPPHGTEAFF. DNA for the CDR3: TGTGCCGGCAGCCCGCCGCACGGCACTGAAGCTTTCTTT.

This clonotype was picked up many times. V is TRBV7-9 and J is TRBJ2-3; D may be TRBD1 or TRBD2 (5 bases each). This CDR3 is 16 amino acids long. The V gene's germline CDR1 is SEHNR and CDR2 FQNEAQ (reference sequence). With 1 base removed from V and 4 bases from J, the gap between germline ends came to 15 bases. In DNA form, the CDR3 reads TGTGCCAGCAGCTTAGGAGGGACGGTCTACGCAGATACGCAGTATTTT. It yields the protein CASSLGGTVYADTQYF.

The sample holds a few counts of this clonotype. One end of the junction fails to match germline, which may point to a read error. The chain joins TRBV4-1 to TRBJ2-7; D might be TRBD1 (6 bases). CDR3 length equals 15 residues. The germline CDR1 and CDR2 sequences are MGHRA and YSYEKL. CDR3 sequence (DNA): TGCGCCAGCAGCCAAGGGACAGCTCTAACCTACGCGCAGTACTTC. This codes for CASSQGTALTYAQYF.

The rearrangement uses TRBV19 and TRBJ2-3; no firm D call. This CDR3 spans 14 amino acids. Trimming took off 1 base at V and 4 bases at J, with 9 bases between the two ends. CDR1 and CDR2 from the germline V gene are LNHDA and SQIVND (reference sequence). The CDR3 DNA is TGTGCCAGTAGTATAGGGTTCCCACCAGATACGCAGTATTTT. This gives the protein CASSIGFPPDTQYF.

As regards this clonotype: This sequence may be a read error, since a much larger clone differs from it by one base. Here the CDR3 DNA reads TGCAGTGCTGACCCTAGCGGGAGTACGAATACGCAGTATTTT. Translated, it gives CSADPSGSTNTQYF. This chain joins TRBV20-1 and TRBJ2-3; 10 bases match TRBD2. This CDR3 contains 14 residues. V trimming: 5 bases; J trimming: 7 bases; junction bases outside the gene matches: 9. Germline V gene lookup returns CDR1 DFQATT and CDR2 SNEGSKA (reference sequence).

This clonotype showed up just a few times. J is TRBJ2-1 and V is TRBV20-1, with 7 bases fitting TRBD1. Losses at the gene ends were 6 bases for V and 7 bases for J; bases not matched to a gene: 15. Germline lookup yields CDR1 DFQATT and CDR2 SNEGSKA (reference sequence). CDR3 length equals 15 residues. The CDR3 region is CSAHARDSGGNEQFF. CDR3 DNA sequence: TGCAGTGCGCACGCCCGGGACAGTGGCGGTAATGAGCAGTTCTTC.

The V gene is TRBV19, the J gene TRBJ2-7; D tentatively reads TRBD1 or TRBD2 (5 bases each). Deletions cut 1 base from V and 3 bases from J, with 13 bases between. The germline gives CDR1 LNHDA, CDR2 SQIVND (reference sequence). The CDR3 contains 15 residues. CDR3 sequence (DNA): TGTGCCAGTAGTATAGGGACAAGCGACTACTACGAGCAGTACTTC. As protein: CASSIGTSDYYEQYF.

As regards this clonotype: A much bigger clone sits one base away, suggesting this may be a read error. For the CDR3, the DNA is TGTGCCATCAGCTCAGAGGGGTTACATACGCAGTATTTT. It yields the protein CAISSEGLHTQYF. The chain has TRBV7-6 and TRBJ2-3, with D perhaps TRBD1 or TRBD2 (5 bases each). Germline V CDR1 and CDR2: SGHVS, FNYEAQ. The CDR3 is 13 amino acids.